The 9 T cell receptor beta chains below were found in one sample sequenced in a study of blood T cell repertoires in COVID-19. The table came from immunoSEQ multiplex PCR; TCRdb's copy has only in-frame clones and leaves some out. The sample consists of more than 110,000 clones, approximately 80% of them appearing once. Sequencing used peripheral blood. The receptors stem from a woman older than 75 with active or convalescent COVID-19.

CDR3 amino acids: CASSDVRSYTEAFF. CDR3 bases: TGTGCCAGCAGTGACGTCAGGTCTTACACTGAAGCTTTCTTT. V is TRBV2 and J is TRBJ1-1, with no clear D. Germline V gene lookup returns CDR1 SNHLY and CDR2 FYNNEI. Trimming took off 3 bases at V and 3 bases at J, with 11 bases between the two ends. This CDR3 region has 14 residues. Looking up the rest from reference TRBV2 and TRBJ1-1 gives the full variable domain: EPEVTQTPSHQVTQMGQEVILRCVPISNHLYFYWYRQILGQKVEFLVSFYNNEISEKSEIFDDQFSVERPDGSNFTLKIRSTKLEDSAMYFCASSDVRSYTEAFFGQGTRLTVV.

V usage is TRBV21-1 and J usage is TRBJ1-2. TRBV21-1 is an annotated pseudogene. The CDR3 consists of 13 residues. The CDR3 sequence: CASKKAAGNGYTF. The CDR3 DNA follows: TGTGCCAGCAAAAAAGCGGCCGGGAATGGCTACACCTTC.

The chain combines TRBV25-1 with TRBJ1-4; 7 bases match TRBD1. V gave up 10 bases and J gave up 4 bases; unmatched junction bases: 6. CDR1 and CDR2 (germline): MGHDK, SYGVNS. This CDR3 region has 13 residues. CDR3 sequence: CATSGGFNEKLFF. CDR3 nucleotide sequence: TGTGCCACCTCAGGGGGGTTTAATGAAAAACTGTTTTTT.

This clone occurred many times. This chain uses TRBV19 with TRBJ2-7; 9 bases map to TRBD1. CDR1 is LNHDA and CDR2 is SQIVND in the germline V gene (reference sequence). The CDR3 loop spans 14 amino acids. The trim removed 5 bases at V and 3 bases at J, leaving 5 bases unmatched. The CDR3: CASSPRTGDYEQYF. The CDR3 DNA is TGTGCCAGTAGTCCGCGGACAGGGGACTACGAGCAGTACTTC.

As DNA, the CDR3 is TGTGCCAGCAGTACCCGGGACAGGAATCAGCCCCAGCATTTT. The encoded protein is CASSTRDRNQPQHF. The V and J genes are TRBV2 and TRBJ1-5; 8 nucleotides line up with TRBD1. From germline, CDR1 is SNHLY and CDR2 FYNNEI. Germline trimming cut 5 bases from V and 4 bases from J; bases unmatched to any gene: 4. This CDR3 is built from 14 residues. The entire variable domain, with the rest obtained from reference TRBV2 and TRBJ1-5, is as follows: EPEVTQTPSHQVTQMGQEVILRCVPISNHLYFYWYRQILGQKVEFLVSFYNNEISEKSEIFDDQFSVERPDGSNFTLKIRSTKLEDSAMYFCASSTRDRNQPQHFGDGTRLSIL.

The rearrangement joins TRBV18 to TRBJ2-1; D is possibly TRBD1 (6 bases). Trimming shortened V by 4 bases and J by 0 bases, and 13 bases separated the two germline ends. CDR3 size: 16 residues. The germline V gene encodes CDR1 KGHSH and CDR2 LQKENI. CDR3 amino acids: CASSHLDSSSYNEQFF. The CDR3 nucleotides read TGTGCCAGCTCACACTTGGACAGCAGCTCCTACAATGAGCAGTTCTTC.

For the CDR3, the DNA is TGTGCCAGCAGTGAATTTAAGGGGATGGAGACCCAGTACTTC. Protein product: CASSEFKGMETQYF. J is TRBJ2-5 and V is TRBV25-1, with D possibly being TRBD1 (5 bases). The CDR3 length is 14 residues. Germline V gives CDR1 MGHDK, CDR2 SYGVNS. The V end lost 1 base, the J end lost 5 bases, and 11 bases lay between the germline ends.

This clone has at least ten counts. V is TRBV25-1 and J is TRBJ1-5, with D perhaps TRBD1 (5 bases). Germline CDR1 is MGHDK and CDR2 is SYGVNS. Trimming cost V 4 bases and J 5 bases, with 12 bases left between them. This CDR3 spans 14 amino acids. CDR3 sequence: CASSAMGLHQPQHF. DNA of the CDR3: TGTGCCAGCAGTGCAATGGGACTCCATCAGCCCCAGCATTTT.

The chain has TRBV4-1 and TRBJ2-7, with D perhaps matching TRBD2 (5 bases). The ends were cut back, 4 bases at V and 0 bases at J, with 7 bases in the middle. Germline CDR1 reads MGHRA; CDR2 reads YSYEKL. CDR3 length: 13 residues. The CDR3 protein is CASSPRDSYEQYF. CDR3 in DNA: TGCGCCAGCAGCCCACGGGACTCCTACGAGCAGTACTTC.